This TCR beta chain appears in the sequencing data of a study of cytomegalovirus exposure and HLA in healthy donors. Primers: 60 Vbeta forward and 13 Jbeta reverse. Assay: immunoSEQ multiplex PCR; the TCRdb copy retains only in-frame clones and omits some. The sample lists more than 150,000 clones; around four fifths were seen once. Remarks on this clone: What it binds is not known.

The study's findings and limits: Researchers counted 164 TCR beta chains as cytomegalovirus-associated. It emerged from a later analysis that several of the most significant clusters appeared to be linked to common viral pathogens. Sequences of the TCR beta chain were said to predict the HLA-A and HLA-B alleles of most subjects accurately.

Germline CDR1 KGHSH, CDR2 LQKENI. The CDR3 spans 16 residues. Unmatched junction bases numbered 4, after V lost 3 bases and J lost 1 base. V is TRBV18 and J is TRBJ2-2; 8 bases fit TRBD1. The source is a woman under 40 in good health and CMV-seronegative. Sequenced input: PBMCs. The CDR3 loop is CASSPSGQGNTGELFF. CDR3 DNA sequence: TGTGCCAGCTCACCTTCCGGACAGGGGAACACCGGGGAGCTGTTTTTT.